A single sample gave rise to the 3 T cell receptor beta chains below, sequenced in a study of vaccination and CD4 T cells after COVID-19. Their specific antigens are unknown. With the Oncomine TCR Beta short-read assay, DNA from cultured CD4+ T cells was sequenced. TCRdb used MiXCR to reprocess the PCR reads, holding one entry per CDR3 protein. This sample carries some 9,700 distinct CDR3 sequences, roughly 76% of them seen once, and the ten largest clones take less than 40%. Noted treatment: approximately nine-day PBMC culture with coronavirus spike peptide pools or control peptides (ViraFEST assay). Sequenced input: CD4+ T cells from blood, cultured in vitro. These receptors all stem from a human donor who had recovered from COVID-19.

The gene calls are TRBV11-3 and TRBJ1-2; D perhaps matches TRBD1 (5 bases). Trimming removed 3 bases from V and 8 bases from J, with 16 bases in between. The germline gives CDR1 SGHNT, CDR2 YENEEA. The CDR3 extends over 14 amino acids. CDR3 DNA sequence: TGTGCCAGCAGCTTGGATCAGGGTCTACGGGGCTACACCTTC. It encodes CASSLDQGLRGYTF.

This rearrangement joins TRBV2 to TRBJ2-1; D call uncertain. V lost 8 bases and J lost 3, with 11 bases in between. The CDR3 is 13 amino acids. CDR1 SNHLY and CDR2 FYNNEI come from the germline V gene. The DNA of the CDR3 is TGTGCCAGCTCCAGGAGCGACTACAATGAGCAGTTCTTC. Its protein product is CASSRSDYNEQFF.

CDR3 loop: CASSDAGTDYQPQHF. The CDR3 nucleotides read TGTGCCAGCAGTGACGCCGGGACAGATTATCAGCCCCAGCATTTT. The V gene is TRBV6-1, the J gene TRBJ1-5; 7 positions match TRBD1. Germline V gene sequence: CDR1 MNHNS, CDR2 SASEGT. The V gene end was trimmed by 3 bases and the J gene end by 5 bases; junction bases not matched to a gene: 7. This CDR3 is 15 amino acids long.